Ten or more counts support the clone carrying this T cell receptor beta chain. This sample is part of a study of T cells in Graves' hyperthyroidism and ophthalmopathy. There were TCR beta CDR3 regions amplified from RNA transcripts. The HTBI primer set drove a first-round RT-PCR of the TCR CDR3. In TCRdb, the multiplex PCR reads were re-called with MiXCR into one record per CDR3 protein. Altogether 450,000 to 650,000 distinct CDR3 sequences are present, more than 13% being singletons, with the ten largest covering roughly 6.9%. Between the trimmed V and J ends, which lost 5 bases and 0 bases, there was a span of 13 bases. The CDR3 is made up of 15 amino acids. CDR1 is MNHNS and CDR2 is SASEGT in the germline V gene.

The TCR comes from a young woman with Graves' ophthalmopathy. The chain has TRBV6-1 and TRBJ1-1, with D possibly TRBD1 on 5 matching bases. The source material was blood. The DNA of the CDR3 is TGTGCCAGCAGTTCCCCGGGACGGCTGAACACTGAAGCTTTCTTT. This encodes CASSSPGRLNTEAFF.